This TCR beta chain was sequenced during a study of T cell changes during pregnancy in multiple sclerosis. Germline values: CDR1 SQVTM, CDR2 ANQGSEA. Trimming took off 7 bases at V and 0 bases at J, with 12 bases between the two ends. The CDR3 extends over 13 amino acids. The method was immunoSEQ multiplex PCR; TCRdb's version includes in-frame clones alone and lacks a portion of them. The top ten clones hold more than 1.3% of a sample with tens of thousands of clones, roughly 90% of them seen once. The sequence was collected from a female donor with multiple sclerosis, enrolled in a pregnancy study. This chain uses TRBV29-1 with TRBJ2-5; TRBD1 might be the D (6 bases). The sequenced sample was peripheral blood, obtained in the third trimester of pregnancy. CDR3 protein: CSGLGQNQETQYF. The CDR3 bases are TGCAGCGGACTCGGACAGAACCAAGAGACCCAGTACTTC.